The following is a T cell receptor (beta chain) sequence with its context. Its antigen remains unknown. These data originate in a study of cytomegalovirus exposure and HLA in healthy donors. Findings of the study overall: Cytomegalovirus-associated status was assigned to 164 TCR beta chains. Three chains linked to CMV were shown in vitro to be specific for CMV antigens.

Method: immunoSEQ multiplex PCR; TCRdb's copy keeps in-frame clones and lacks some. The repertoire consists of over 200,000 clones, with roughly 88% occurring once and the leading ten covering around 3.1%. Germline CDR1 and CDR2: SNHLY and FYNNEI. CDR3 length: 13 residues. V was pared by 10 bases and J by 4 bases, with 14 bases between. The sequence was collected from a young woman in good health and CMV-seronegative. The sample consisted of PBMCs. This chain uses TRBV2 with TRBJ2-1; possibly TRBD1 or TRBD2 for D (5 bases each). The CDR3, as DNA: TGTGCCAAAAACCGGGACGGATACAATGAGCAGTTCTTC. Amino acid sequence: CAKNRDGYNEQFF.